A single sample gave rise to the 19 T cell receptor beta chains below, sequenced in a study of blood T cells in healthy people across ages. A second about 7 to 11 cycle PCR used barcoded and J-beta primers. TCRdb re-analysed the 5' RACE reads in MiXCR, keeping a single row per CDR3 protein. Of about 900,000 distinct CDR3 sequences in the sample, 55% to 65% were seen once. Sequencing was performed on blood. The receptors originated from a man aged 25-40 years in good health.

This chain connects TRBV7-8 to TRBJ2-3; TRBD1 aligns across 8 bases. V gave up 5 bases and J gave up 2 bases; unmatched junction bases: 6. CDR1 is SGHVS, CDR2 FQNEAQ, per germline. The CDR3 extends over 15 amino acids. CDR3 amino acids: CASSKWDRPTDTQYF. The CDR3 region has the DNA TGTGCCAGCAGCAAATGGGACAGGCCCACAGATACGCAGTATTTT. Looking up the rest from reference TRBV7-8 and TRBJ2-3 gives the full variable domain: GAGVSQSPRYKVAKRGQDVALRCDPISGHVSLFWYQQALGQGPEFLTYFQNEAQLDKSGLPSDRFFAERPEGSVSTLKIQRTQQEDSAVYLCASSKWDRPTDTQYFGPGTRLTVL.

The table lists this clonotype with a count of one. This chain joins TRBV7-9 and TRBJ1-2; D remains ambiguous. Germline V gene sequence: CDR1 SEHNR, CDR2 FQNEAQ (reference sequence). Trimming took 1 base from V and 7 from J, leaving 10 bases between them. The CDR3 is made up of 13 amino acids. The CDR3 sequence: CASSLEVICGYTF. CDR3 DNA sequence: TGTGCCAGCAGCTTAGAGGTTATCTGTGGCTACACCTTC.

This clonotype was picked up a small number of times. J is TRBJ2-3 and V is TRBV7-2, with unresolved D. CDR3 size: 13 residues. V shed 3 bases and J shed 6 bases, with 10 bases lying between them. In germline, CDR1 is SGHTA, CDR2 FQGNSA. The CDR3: CASSLSEDDTQYF. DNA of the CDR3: TGTGCCAGCAGCTTGAGTGAGGATGATACGCAGTATTTT.

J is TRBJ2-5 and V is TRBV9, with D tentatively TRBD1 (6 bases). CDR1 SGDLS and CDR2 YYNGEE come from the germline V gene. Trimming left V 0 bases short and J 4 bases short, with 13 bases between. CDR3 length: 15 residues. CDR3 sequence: CASSVEQGWGETQYF. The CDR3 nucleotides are TGTGCCAGCAGCGTAGAACAGGGATGGGGAGAGACCCAGTACTTC.

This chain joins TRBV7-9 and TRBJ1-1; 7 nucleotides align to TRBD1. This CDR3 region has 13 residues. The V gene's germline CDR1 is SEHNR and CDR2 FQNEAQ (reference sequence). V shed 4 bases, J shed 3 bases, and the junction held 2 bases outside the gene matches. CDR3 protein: CASSWDSYTEAFF. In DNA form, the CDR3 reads TGTGCCAGCAGCTGGGACAGTTACACTGAAGCTTTCTTT.

CDR3 sequence reads: CSASPPRPRGDTQYF. The CDR3 DNA sequence: TGCAGTGCTAGCCCCCCCCGCCCTCGCGGGGATACGCAGTATTTT. The rearrangement links TRBV20-1 to TRBJ2-3; perhaps TRBD2 as D (5 bases). V was cut by 3 bases and J by 6 bases, with 19 bases left in between. The CDR3 spans 15 residues. Germline values: CDR1 DFQATT, CDR2 SNEGSKA (reference sequence).

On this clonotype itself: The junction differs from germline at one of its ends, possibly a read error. The CDR3 nucleotides are TGCGCCAGCAGTTCCCCGAGTGCCAAAAACATTCAGTACTTC. Translation: CASSSPSAKNIQYF. This chain uses TRBV12-3 or TRBV12-4 with TRBJ2-4; D is uncertain. The CDR3 length is 14 residues.

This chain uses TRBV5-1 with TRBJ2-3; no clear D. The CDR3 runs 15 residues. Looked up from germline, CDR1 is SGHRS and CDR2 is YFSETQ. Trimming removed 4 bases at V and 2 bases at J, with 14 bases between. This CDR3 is CASSALQGFTDTQYF. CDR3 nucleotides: TGCGCCAGCAGCGCACTTCAAGGGTTCACAGATACGCAGTATTTT. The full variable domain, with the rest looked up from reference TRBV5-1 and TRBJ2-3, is KAGVTQTPRYLIKTRGQQVTLSCSPISGHRSVSWYQQTPGQGLQFLFEYFSETQRNKGNFPGRFSGRQFSNSRSEMNVSTLELGDSALYLCASSALQGFTDTQYFGPGTRLTVL.

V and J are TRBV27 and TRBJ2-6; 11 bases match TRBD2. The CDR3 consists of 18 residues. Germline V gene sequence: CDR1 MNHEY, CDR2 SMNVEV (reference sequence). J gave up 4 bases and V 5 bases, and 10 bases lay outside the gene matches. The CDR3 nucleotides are TGTGCCAGCAGTCCTGGACTAGCGGGTTACTCCGGGGCCAACGTCCTGACTTTC. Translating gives CASSPGLAGYSGANVLTF.

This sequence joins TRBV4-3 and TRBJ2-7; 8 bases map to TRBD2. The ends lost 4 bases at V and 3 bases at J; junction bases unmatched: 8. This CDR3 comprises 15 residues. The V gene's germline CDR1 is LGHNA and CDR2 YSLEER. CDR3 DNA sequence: TGCGCCAGCAGCCTCCGCCCGGGGGGGTTCTACGAGCAGTACTTC. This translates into CASSLRPGGFYEQYF.

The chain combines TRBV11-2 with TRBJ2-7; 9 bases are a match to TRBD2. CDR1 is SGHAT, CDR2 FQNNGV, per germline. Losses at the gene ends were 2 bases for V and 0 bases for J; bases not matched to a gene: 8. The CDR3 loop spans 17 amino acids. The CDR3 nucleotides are TGTGCCAGCAGCTTAACCCGACTAGCGGTAAGCTCCTACGAGCAGTACTTC. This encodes CASSLTRLAVSSYEQYF. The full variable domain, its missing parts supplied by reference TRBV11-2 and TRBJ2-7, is EAGVAQSPRYKIIEKRQSVAFWCNPISGHATLYWYQQILGQGPKLLIQFQNNGVVDDSQLPKDRFSAERLKGVDSTLKIQPAKLEDSAVYLCASSLTRLAVSSYEQYFGPGTRLTVT.

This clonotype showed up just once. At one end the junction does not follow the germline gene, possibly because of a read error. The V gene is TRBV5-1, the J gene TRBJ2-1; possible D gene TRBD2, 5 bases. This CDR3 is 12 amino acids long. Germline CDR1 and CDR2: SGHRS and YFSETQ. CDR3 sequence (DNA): TGCGTCAGCCAGTCGGGGTACAATGAGCAGTTCTTC. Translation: CVSQSGYNEQFF.

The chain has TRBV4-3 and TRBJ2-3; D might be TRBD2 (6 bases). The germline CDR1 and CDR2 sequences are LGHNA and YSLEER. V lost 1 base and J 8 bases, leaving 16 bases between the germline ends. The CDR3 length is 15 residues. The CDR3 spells CASSQVAAMGGTQYF. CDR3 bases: TGCGCCAGCAGCCAAGTCGCTGCCATGGGGGGTACGCAGTATTTT.

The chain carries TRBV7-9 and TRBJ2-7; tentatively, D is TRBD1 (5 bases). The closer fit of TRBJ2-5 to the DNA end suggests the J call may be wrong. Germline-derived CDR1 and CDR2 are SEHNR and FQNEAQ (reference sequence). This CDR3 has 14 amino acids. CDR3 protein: CASSLALQGETQYF. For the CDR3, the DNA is TGTGCCAGCAGCTTAGCCCTGCAGGGAGAGACCCAGTACTTC.

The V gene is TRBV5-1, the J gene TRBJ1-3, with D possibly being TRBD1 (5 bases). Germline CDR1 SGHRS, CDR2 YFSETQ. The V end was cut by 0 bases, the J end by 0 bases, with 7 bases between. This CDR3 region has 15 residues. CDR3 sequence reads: CASSLEGSSGNTIYF. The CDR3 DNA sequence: TGCGCCAGCAGCTTGGAGGGGAGCTCTGGAAACACCATATATTTT.

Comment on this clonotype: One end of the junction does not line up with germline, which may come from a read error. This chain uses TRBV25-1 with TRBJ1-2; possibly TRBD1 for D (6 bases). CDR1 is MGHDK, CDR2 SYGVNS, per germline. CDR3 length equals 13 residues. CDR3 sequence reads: CATTQGASYSYTF. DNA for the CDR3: TGTGCCACCACACAGGGCGCTAGCTATAGCTACACCTTC.

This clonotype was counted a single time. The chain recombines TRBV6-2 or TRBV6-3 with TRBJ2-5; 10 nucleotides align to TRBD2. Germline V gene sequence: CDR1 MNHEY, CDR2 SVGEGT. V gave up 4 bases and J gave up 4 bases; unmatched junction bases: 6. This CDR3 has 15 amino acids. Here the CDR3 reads CASSWEAGGRETQYF. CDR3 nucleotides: TGTGCCAGCAGTTGGGAAGCGGGGGGGCGAGAGACCCAGTACTTC.

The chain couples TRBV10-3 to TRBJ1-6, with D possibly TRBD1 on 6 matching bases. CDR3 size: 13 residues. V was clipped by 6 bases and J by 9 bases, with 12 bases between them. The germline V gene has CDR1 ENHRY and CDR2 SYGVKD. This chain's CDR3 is CAIRQGSSSPLHF. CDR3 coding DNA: TGTGCCATCAGACAGGGTAGTAGTTCACCCCTCCACTTT.

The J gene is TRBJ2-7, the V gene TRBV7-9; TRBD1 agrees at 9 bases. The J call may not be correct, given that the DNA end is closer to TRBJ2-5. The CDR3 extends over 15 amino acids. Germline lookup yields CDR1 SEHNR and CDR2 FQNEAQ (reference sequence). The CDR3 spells CASSLATGGKQTQYF. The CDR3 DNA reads TGTGCCAGCAGCTTAGCTACAGGGGGCAAGCAGACCCAGTACTTC.